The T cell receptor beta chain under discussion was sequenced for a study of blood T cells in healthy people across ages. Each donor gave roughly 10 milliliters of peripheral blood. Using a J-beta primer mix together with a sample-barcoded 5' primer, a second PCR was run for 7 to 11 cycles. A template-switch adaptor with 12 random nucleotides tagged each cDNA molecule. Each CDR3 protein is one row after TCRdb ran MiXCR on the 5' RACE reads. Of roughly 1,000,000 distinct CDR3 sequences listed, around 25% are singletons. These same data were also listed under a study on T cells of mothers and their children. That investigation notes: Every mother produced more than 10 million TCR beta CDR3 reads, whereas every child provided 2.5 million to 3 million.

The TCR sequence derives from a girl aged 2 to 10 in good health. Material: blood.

CDR3 bases: TGTGCCAGCAGCTGGGACAGACAATATACGCAGTATTTT. The encoded protein is CASSWDRQYTQYF. V and J are TRBV14 and TRBJ2-3, with 7 bases matching TRBD1. The length of the CDR3 is 13 residues. In germline, CDR1 is SGHDN, CDR2 FVKESK. Germline trimming cut 5 bases from V and 7 bases from J; bases unmatched to any gene: 6.